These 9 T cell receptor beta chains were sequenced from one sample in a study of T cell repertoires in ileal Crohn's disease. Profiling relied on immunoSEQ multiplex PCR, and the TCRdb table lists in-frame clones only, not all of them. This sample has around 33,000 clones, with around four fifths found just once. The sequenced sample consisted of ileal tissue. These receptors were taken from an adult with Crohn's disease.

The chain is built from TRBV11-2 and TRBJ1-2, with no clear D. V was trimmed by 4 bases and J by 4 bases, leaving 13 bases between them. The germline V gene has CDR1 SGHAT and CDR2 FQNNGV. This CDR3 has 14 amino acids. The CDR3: CASSSSIRSYGYTF. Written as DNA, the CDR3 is TGTGCCAGCAGCTCCTCGATAAGGAGCTATGGCTACACCTTC.

DNA for the CDR3: TGTGCCACCTCCATACTAAATCAAGAGACCCAGTACTTC. Its protein is CATSILNQETQYF. The gene calls are TRBV2 and TRBJ2-7; D remains ambiguous. TRBJ2-5 explains the end of the DNA better; the J call may be wrong. Germline-derived CDR1 and CDR2 are SNHLY and FYNNEI. The CDR3 has 13 amino acids.

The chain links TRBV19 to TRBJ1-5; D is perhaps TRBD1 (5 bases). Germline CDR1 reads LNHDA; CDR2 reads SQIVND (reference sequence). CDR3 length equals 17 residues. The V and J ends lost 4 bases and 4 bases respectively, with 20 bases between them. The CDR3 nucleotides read TGTGCCAGTAGTAGGATAAAGGCCCCTGGGGCGAATCAGCCCCAGCATTTT. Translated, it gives CASSRIKAPGANQPQHF.

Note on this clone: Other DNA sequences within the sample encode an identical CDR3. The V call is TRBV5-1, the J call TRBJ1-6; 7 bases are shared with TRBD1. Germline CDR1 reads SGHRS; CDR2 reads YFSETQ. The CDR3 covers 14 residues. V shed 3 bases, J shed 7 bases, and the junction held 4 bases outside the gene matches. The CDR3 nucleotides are TGCGCCAGCAGCTCCGGGACAGTCAATTCACCCCTCCACTTT. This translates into CASSSGTVNSPLHF.

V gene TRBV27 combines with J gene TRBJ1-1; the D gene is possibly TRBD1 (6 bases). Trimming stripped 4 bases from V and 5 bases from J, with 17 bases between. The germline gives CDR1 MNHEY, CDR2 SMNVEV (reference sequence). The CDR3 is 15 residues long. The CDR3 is CASSSIPGVRTEAFF. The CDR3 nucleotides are TGTGCCAGCAGTTCCATCCCAGGGGTCCGGACTGAAGCTTTCTTT.

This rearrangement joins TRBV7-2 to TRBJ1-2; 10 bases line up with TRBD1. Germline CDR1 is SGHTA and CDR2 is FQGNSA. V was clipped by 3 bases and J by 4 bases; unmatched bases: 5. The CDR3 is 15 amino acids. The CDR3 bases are TGTGCCAGCAGCTTTTCGGGACAGGGGATCTATGGCTACACCTTC. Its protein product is CASSFSGQGIYGYTF.

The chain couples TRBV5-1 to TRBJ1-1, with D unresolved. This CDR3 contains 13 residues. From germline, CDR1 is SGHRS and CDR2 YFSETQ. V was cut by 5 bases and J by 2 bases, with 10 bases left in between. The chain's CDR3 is CASSSAGNTEAFF. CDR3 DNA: TGCGCCAGCAGTTCGGCGGGCAACACTGAAGCTTTCTTT.

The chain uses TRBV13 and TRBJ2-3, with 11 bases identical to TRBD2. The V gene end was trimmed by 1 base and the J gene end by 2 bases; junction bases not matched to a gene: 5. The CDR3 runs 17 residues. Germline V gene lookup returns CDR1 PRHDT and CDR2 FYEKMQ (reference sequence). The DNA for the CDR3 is TGTGCCAGCAGCTTAGCCTTAGCGGGAGGGCCCACAGATACGCAGTATTTT. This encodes CASSLALAGGPTDTQYF.

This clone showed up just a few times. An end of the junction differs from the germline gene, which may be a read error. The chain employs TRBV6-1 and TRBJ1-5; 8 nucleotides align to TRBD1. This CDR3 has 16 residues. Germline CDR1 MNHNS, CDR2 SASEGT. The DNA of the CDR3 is TGTGCCAGCAGTGCGGCTACAGGGGGTAGCGATCAGCCCCAGCATTTT. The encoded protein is CASSAATGGSDQPQHF.